These 27 T cell receptor beta chains originate from one sample sequenced in a study of T cell responses to AZD1222 COVID-19 vaccine. The protocol was immunoSEQ multiplex PCR, while the TCRdb copy is restricted to in-frame clones and leaves out a portion. The sample gives roughly 150,000 clones, about 93% of which show up once; about 3.5% is in the top ten. The material sequenced was peripheral blood, taken on day 0 of AZD1222 vaccination. Source of these receptors: an adult in good health.

This chain joins TRBV19 and TRBJ2-7; weak D call: TRBD2 (5 bases). CDR3 length: 14 amino acids. Trimming took 3 bases from V and 2 from J, leaving 11 bases between them. Germline V lookup: CDR1 LNHDA, CDR2 SQIVND (reference sequence). The CDR3 sequence is CASSMMGATYEQYF. The DNA for the CDR3 is TGTGCCAGTAGTATGATGGGAGCTACCTACGAGCAGTACTTC.

The V gene is TRBV18, the J gene TRBJ2-6; D may be TRBD2 (5 bases). Trimming removed 3 bases from V and 3 bases from J, with 12 bases in between. Germline V gene lookup returns CDR1 KGHSH and CDR2 LQKENI. The CDR3 has 16 residues. The chain's CDR3 is CASSPKPGVGANVLTF. DNA of the CDR3: TGTGCCAGCTCACCTAAGCCCGGGGTTGGGGCCAACGTCCTGACTTTC.

The chain links TRBV5-6 to TRBJ2-7; D remains unclear. The germline V gene has CDR1 SGHDT and CDR2 YYEEEE. The CDR3 totals 14 residues. V was cut by 2 bases and J by 3 bases, with 12 bases left in between. The CDR3 bases are TGTGCCAGCAGCTTCGTCGCGGCGAACTACGAGCAGTACTTC. This translates into CASSFVAANYEQYF.

This chain uses TRBV5-1 with TRBJ1-1; perhaps TRBD1 as D (5 bases). V lost 4 bases to trimming and J lost 1 base, with 11 bases between them. CDR3 length: 14 residues. Germline V CDR1 and CDR2: SGHRS, YFSETQ. CDR3 nucleotide sequence: TGCGCCAGCAGCCAGGGTGGTGGGAACACTGAAGCTTTCTTT. This sequence encodes CASSQGGGNTEAFF.

The chain joins TRBV6-5 to TRBJ1-2; D gene unclear. With 3 bases removed from V and 6 bases from J, the gap between germline ends came to 11 bases. CDR3 size: 13 residues. Germline lookup yields CDR1 MNHEY and CDR2 SVGAGI. The CDR3 sequence is CASSYEIQNGYTF. Written as DNA, the CDR3 is TGTGCCAGCAGTTATGAGATCCAGAATGGCTACACCTTC.

In nucleotides, the CDR3 is TGCGCCAGCAGTGGGACGATCGGAAAGTACAATGAGCAGTTCTTC. Protein product: CASSGTIGKYNEQFF. The chain joins TRBV10-1 to TRBJ2-1, with D unresolved. CDR1 WNHNN and CDR2 SYGVQD come from the germline V gene (reference sequence). V was shortened by 4 bases and J by 4 bases, with 14 bases between the two germline ends. The CDR3 is 15 residues long.

This chain joins TRBV3-1 (or the pseudogene TRBV3-2) and TRBJ2-1; either TRBD1 or TRBD2 may supply D (6 bases each). The CDR3 contains 17 residues. Germline V lookup: CDR1 LGHDT, CDR2 YNNKEL (reference sequence). V shed 1 base and J shed 1 base, with 14 bases lying between them. The CDR3 bases are TGTGCCAGCAGCCAAGGGGGGCTAGGAGGGTCCTACAATGAGCAGTTCTTC. Protein: CASSQGGLGGSYNEQFF.

The chain is built from TRBV11-2 and TRBJ2-3, with D possibly matching TRBD2 (5 bases). Germline CDR1 is SGHAT and CDR2 is FQNNGV. The V and J ends lost 9 bases and 3 bases respectively, with 13 bases between them. The CDR3 sequence is 13 residues long. CDR3 nucleotide sequence: TGTGCCAGTGTGCACGGGGTTACAGATACGCAGTATTTT. Encoded protein: CASVHGVTDTQYF.

This chain connects TRBV4-1 to TRBJ1-4; D gene uncertain. The CDR3 has 15 amino acids. Germline V gene data show CDR1 as MGHRA and CDR2 as YSYEKL. Trimming cost V 1 base and J 5 bases, with 11 bases left between them. The CDR3: CASSQGTIVNEKLFF. In DNA, the CDR3 is TGCGCCAGCAGCCAAGGGACCATCGTAAATGAAAAACTGTTTTTT.

Here the CDR3 DNA reads TGTGCCAGCAGTTTGGTTAGGGAATCGGCCGAGCAGTACTTC. Its protein product is CASSLVRESAEQYF. This chain joins TRBV28 and TRBJ2-7; D not resolved. The length of the CDR3 is 14 residues. V was pared by 3 bases and J by 6 bases, with 15 bases between. Looked up from germline, CDR1 is MDHEN and CDR2 is SYDVKM.

This clone was detected only a few times. The chain links TRBV6-5 to TRBJ2-2; 7 positions match TRBD2. V trimming: 11 bases; J trimming: 1 base; junction bases outside the gene matches: 4. The CDR3 covers 13 residues. Per the germline V gene, CDR1 is MNHEY and CDR2 is SVGAGI. CDR3 sequence: CAALAGNTGELFF. CDR3 coding DNA: TGTGCCGCATTAGCGGGGAACACCGGGGAGCTGTTTTTT.

The genes are TRBV15 and TRBJ1-5; D uncertain. Germline V gene data show CDR1 as LNHNV and CDR2 as YYDKDF (reference sequence). CDR3 length equals 16 residues. Trimming stripped 3 bases from V and 0 bases from J, with 12 bases between. Written as DNA, the CDR3 is TGTGCCACCAGCAGTGGACGGGCCCCTAGCAATCAGCCCCAGCATTTT. Amino acids: CATSSGRAPSNQPQHF.

This chain joins TRBV28 and TRBJ2-7, with 8 bases fitting TRBD1. With V trimmed by 2 bases and J by 2 bases, 8 bases remained unmatched. Germline V gene lookup returns CDR1 MDHEN and CDR2 SYDVKM. The CDR3 is made up of 16 amino acids. CDR3 protein: CASSLGGDRGTYEQYF. The CDR3 DNA sequence: TGTGCCAGCAGTTTAGGCGGAGACAGGGGCACCTACGAGCAGTACTTC.

The rearrangement uses TRBV18 and TRBJ1-1; D unclear. Germline V gene data show CDR1 as KGHSH and CDR2 as LQKENI. The CDR3 covers 16 residues. Deletions cut 3 bases from V and 1 base from J, with 15 bases between. The CDR3 region is CASSPPRGVGNTEAFF. The CDR3 nucleotides are TGTGCCAGCTCACCTCCCCGCGGGGTCGGGAACACTGAAGCTTTCTTT.

The rearrangement joins TRBV11-2 to TRBJ1-1; the D gene is possibly TRBD1 (6 bases). The ends were cut back, 3 bases at V and 5 bases at J, with 16 bases in the middle. CDR1 and CDR2 from the germline V gene are SGHAT and FQNNGV. The length of the CDR3 is 15 residues. In DNA form, the CDR3 reads TGTGCCAGCAGCTTTCCTACCGGGGGCGGGACTGAAGCTTTCTTT. It translates to CASSFPTGGGTEAFF.

The chain couples TRBV18 to TRBJ2-7, with TRBD2 identical over 7 bases. There are 14 residues in the CDR3. The V gene end was trimmed by 0 bases and the J gene end by 3 bases; junction bases not matched to a gene: 2. CDR1 and CDR2 (germline): KGHSH, LQKENI. CDR3: CASSPPSGLYEQYF. DNA for the CDR3: TGTGCCAGCTCACCACCTAGCGGGCTCTACGAGCAGTACTTC.

The chain combines TRBV6-1 with TRBJ2-1; D may correspond to TRBD1 or TRBD2 (6 bases each). The V end was cut by 2 bases, the J end by 6 bases, with 14 bases between. The germline V gene has CDR1 MNHNS and CDR2 SASEGT. The CDR3 has 15 amino acids. The CDR3 is CASSERGELGNEQFF. The CDR3 DNA follows: TGTGCCAGCAGTGAAAGGGGGGAGCTGGGCAATGAGCAGTTCTTC.

This chain joins TRBV29-1 and TRBJ2-3; TRBD1 agrees at 9 bases. Germline V lookup: CDR1 SQVTM, CDR2 ANQGSEA. There are 14 residues in the CDR3. V shed 8 bases, J shed 3 bases, and the junction held 9 bases outside the gene matches. Here the CDR3 reads CSSRQGVSTDTQYF. The CDR3 DNA follows: TGCAGCTCAAGACAGGGGGTCAGTACAGATACGCAGTATTTT.

The chain has TRBV3-1 (or the pseudogene TRBV3-2) and TRBJ2-2, with 8 nucleotides matching TRBD1. The CDR3 loop spans 14 amino acids. Germline V gene lookup returns CDR1 LGHDT and CDR2 YNNKEL (reference sequence). Losses at the gene ends were 4 bases for V and 5 bases for J; bases not matched to a gene: 3. CDR3 sequence reads: CASSRDRFTGELFF. The CDR3 nucleotides are TGTGCCAGCAGCCGGGACAGGTTTACCGGGGAGCTGTTTTTT.

The rearrangement joins TRBV24-1 to TRBJ1-5; 8 nucleotides align to TRBD1. J was trimmed by 5 bases and V by 5 bases; bases with no gene match: 4. The CDR3 is made up of 14 amino acids. Germline loops: CDR1 KGHDR, CDR2 SFDVKD. The CDR3, as DNA: TGTGCCACCAGTGGAGGACAGGGCTATCAGCCCCAGCATTTT. Translated, it gives CATSGGQGYQPQHF.

This chain uses TRBV29-1 with TRBJ2-2; 11 bases are a match to TRBD2. The V and J ends lost 5 bases and 7 bases, in that order; junction bases with no gene match: 12. The CDR3 runs 16 residues. Germline assignment: CDR1 SQVTM and CDR2 ANQGSEA. The CDR3 coding sequence is TGCAGCGTTAGTCTAGCGGGAGGTCTTGTTAGCGGGGAGCTGTTTTTT. Encoded protein: CSVSLAGGLVSGELFF.

The V gene is TRBV19, the J gene TRBJ2-7; D could derive from TRBD1 or TRBD2 (6 bases each). The CDR3 is made up of 15 amino acids. V shed 0 bases and J shed 6 bases, with 15 bases lying between them. Germline lookup yields CDR1 LNHDA and CDR2 SQIVND (reference sequence). DNA for the CDR3: TGTGCCAGTAGTATAGATCTTTCGGGGGCGGGCGAGCAGTACTTC. It encodes CASSIDLSGAGEQYF.

This chain uses TRBV28 with TRBJ1-2; no reliable D call. This CDR3 contains 16 residues. V was clipped by 5 bases and J by 0 bases, with 16 bases between them. Germline lookup yields CDR1 MDHEN and CDR2 SYDVKM. The CDR3: CASSGVAGLANYGYTF. DNA for the CDR3: TGTGCCAGCAGTGGGGTTGCGGGGTTAGCTAACTATGGCTACACCTTC.

V and J are TRBV6-5 and TRBJ1-6; D might be TRBD1 (6 bases). Deletions cut 6 bases from V and 8 bases from J, with 14 bases between. This CDR3 has 14 residues. Germline lookup yields CDR1 MNHEY and CDR2 SVGAGI. The CDR3 sequence is CASRGGLSDSPLHF. The CDR3 DNA sequence: TGTGCCAGCAGAGGGGGGCTTTCAGATTCACCCCTCCACTTT.

The chain joins TRBV25-1 to TRBJ2-5; 10 bases map to TRBD2. Germline loops: CDR1 MGHDK, CDR2 SYGVNS. The CDR3 runs 16 residues. J was trimmed by 4 bases and V by 5 bases; bases with no gene match: 10. CDR3 protein: CASSHSGGRGGETQYF. The CDR3 coding sequence is TGTGCCAGCAGTCATAGCGGGGGGAGAGGGGGAGAGACCCAGTACTTC.

This clone was picked up one time. The chain carries TRBV19 and TRBJ2-7; tentatively, D is TRBD2 (5 bases). Germline assignment: CDR1 LNHDA and CDR2 SQIVND (reference sequence). V lost 8 bases and J 7 bases, leaving 6 bases between the germline ends. The CDR3 is made up of 9 amino acids. The chain's CDR3 is CASPGEQYF. CDR3 sequence (DNA): TGTGCCAGTCCGGGGGAGCAGTACTTC.

The chain employs TRBV6-5 and TRBJ2-7; 7 bases match TRBD2. The CDR3 runs 16 residues. From germline, CDR1 is MNHEY and CDR2 SVGAGI. V trimming: 0 bases; J trimming: 0 bases; junction bases outside the gene matches: 5. DNA for the CDR3: TGTGCCAGCAGTTACTCCCTAGCGGCTACCTCCTACGAGCAGTACTTC. It yields the protein CASSYSLAATSYEQYF.